Detailed here is one TCR beta chain. It has no known antigen specificity. No base qualities exist here, and no much larger clone lies one base off it. The donors were healthy, HIV-negative adults who had no recently reported acute infections or vaccinations. All donors were Caucasian adults living in Nashville, Tennessee, USA. In the unsorted samples, roughly 90 million PBMCs were counted, and genomic DNA was extracted using the QIAamp DNA Blood Mini kit. Blood was collected by leukapheresis, and PBMCs were isolated by Ficoll-Histopaque density gradient centrifugation and then cryopreserved in liquid nitrogen vapor phase. This sample is drawn from a study of shared clonotypes between healthy human individuals (dated by TCRdb to the early 2020s). About the study as a whole: A couple of women and three men aged 18 to 49 years were included in the cohort. Between about 0.85 and 8.9 billion PBMCs per donor were obtained by leukapheresis. To estimate repertoire size and how much clonotypes are shared between individuals, the study performed deep sequencing of blood TCR repertoires from 4 to 6 healthy adults. Different laboratories and diverse techniques were used to prepare libraries and sequence TCR repertoires, to increase sequencing depth and limit assay-specific biases.

General study outcomes and caveats: Because the study included only a small number of donors, the genetic and exposure-history diversity represented was limited. Based on pairwise subsampling, the degree of clonotype sharing among donors was expected to be affected by sequencing depth. Sampling was restricted to blood, and TCR repertoires in tissues likely differ from the TCR repertoires found in blood.

Using the deep immunoSEQ assay, multiplex PCR amplified TCR CDR3 regions from genomic DNA. Extracted genomic DNA from each cell subset was distributed evenly across all wells of several immunoSEQ 96-well plates, and each plate was treated as a replicate. For unsorted PBMC, roughly 0.3 ug of genomic DNA, equivalent to around 33,000 T cell genomes, went into each replicate PCR. Ten immunoSEQ deep assay plates were used to sequence unsorted PBMC genomic DNA. The purified libraries were quantified using a Qubit 3.0 fluorometer, sized with a Bioanalyzer 2100, and then quantified again using the KAPA Library Quantification kit. Each immunoSEQ 96-well plate was sequenced on its own single-read 150-cycle Illumina NextSeq 550 flow cell. From the authors' description of their analysis: Because the immunoSEQ output held only junctional sequences and lacked quality scores, the filtering could not match the filtering applied to full-length reads. Sequences were annotated with PyIR, a Python wrapper for IgBLAST v1.9, using IMGT germline references to assign V/J genes and CDR3. Any read was removed if the V/J assignment was weak (E-value above 1e-6), the CDR3 was missing, or the read contained stop codons, out-of-frame junctions, or ambiguous translated residues. V3J clonotypes were defined as sequences sharing the same inferred V gene, J gene, and CDR3 amino acid sequence. Percentage overlap between repertoires was computed as shared unique clonotypes divided by the size of the smaller repertoire. Three approaches were used to assess repertoire richness: RTK rarefaction, the Chao1 estimator, and Recon v2.1 estimates of unobserved clonotypes. Imported from immuneACCESS, the table was reduced by TCRdb to in-frame sequences with V and J called. These copies leave out some clones; in studies compared against another copy, an unresolved V gene accounts for under half, and the cause of the remainder is not known. V and J calls plus clone size are reproduced from that table; the DNA served to infer D and trimming. The sample table lists 450,000 to 600,000 clones, 70% to 80% of them with a count of one. The ten largest clones take up more than 10% of the sample.

From the cysteine up to the phenylalanine, the CDR3 has a length of 18 residues. Only CDR3 DNA remains: 54 bases, in frame from the first base. After removal of 5 bases from V and 0 bases from J, the junction retains 7 bases not matched to a gene. Via the germline V gene, CDR1 is MDHEN and CDR2 SYDVKM. The receptor was derived from a middle-aged woman in good health. Some clones in this sample may be carry-over from other donors' samples. Material for sequencing was PBMCs. The V and J segments used are TRBV28 and TRBJ2-6; 10 of the junction bases match TRBD1. The CDR3 protein is CASSHPRQGASGANVLTF. In nucleotides, the sequence is TGTGCCAGCAGTCACCCGAGACAGGGGGCCTCTGGGGCCAACGTCCTGACTTTC.